This TCR beta chain originates from a study of regulatory T cells in long-lasting Graves disease. Whole-study results and caveats: Under persistent disease, TRBV28, TRBJ1-2 and TRBJ2-5 were used preferentially.

The germline V gene has CDR1 SGHAT and CDR2 FQNNGV. Trimming removed 5 bases from V and 8 bases from J, with 9 bases in between. The CDR3 spans 11 residues. Assembly of TCR beta libraries relied on iRepertoire HTBI primers together with Arm-PCR of CDR3 regions. TCRdb reanalysed the multiplex PCR reads using MiXCR and keeps one entry per CDR3 protein. The sample yields some 560,000 distinct CDR3 sequences, roughly 15% seen once. This clonotype was detected a few times. Its antigen is undetermined. As to time point: newly diagnosed GD, antithyroid drugs for less than 3 months. Making the TCR library involved RNA that had been extracted from PBMCs. Separately, the same data were catalogued under a study of T cells in Graves' hyperthyroidism and ophthalmopathy.

This receptor was obtained from a woman aged 35-65 years with Graves disease. The specimen was peripheral blood mononuclear cells (PBMCs), collected at new diagnosis, from a patient treated with antithyroid drugs. The chain combines TRBV11-2 with TRBJ1-1; D not resolved. CDR3 in amino acids: CASSRAIEAFF. CDR3 nucleotide sequence: TGTGCCAGCAGCAGGGCCATAGAAGCTTTCTTT.